This is a list of T cell receptor beta chains from one sample in a study of cytomegalovirus exposure and HLA in healthy donors. Clones were sequenced by immunoSEQ multiplex PCR, and TCRdb holds only the in-frame ones, with some missing. The data show about 130,000 clones, 88% seen once. Source material: PBMCs. The receptors derive from a man aged 25-40 years in good health and CMV-seronegative. Each CDR3 is given with its conserved first and last residue. D genes are given only for firm matches. Clone size, where shown, is once, few, many, or a class for clones that have expanded.

v_call	d_call	clone_size	j_call	cdr3_nt	cdr3_aa
TRBV12-5	TRBD2	few	TRBJ2-7	TGTGCTAGTGGTTTGCCGACTAGCGGGTTGTACGAGCAGTACTTC	CASGLPTSGLYEQYF
TRBV5-6	.	.	TRBJ2-3	TGTGCCAGCAGCTTCCGGGGGATGGGAACAGATACGCAGTATTTT	CASSFRGMGTDTQYF
TRBV6-1	TRBD2	.	TRBJ2-2	TGTGCCAGCAGTGAACGAGCGGGAGGGTGGGGGGAGCTGTTTTTT	CASSERAGGWGELFF
TRBV7-9	.	.	TRBJ2-1	TGTGCCAGCAGCTTATCGGGTCGAACTGACAATGAGCAGTTCTTC	CASSLSGRTDNEQFF
TRBV27	TRBD2	few	TRBJ2-7	TGTGCCAGCAGCACCGGGACTAGCCTCTACGAGCAGTACTTC	CASSTGTSLYEQYF
TRBV7-9	TRBD1	.	TRBJ2-7	TGTGCCAGCAGCTTCGACAGGGCAGTACCCTACGAGCAGTACTTC	CASSFDRAVPYEQYF
TRBV5-1	TRBD1	.	TRBJ2-7	TGCGCCAGCAGCTTGATTACGGGACAGGAGTCGAAGCAGTACTTC	CASSLITGQESKQYF
TRBV5-1	TRBD1	.	TRBJ1-1	TGCGCCAGCAGCGGAGCAGGGGGGAACACTGAAGCTTTCTTT	CASSGAGGNTEAFF
TRBV7-3	.	.	TRBJ2-6	TGTGCCAGCAGCGCCAAGGGGCAATCTGGGGCCAACGTCCTGACTTTC	CASSAKGQSGANVLTF
TRBV5-1	TRBD2	.	TRBJ2-1	TGCGCCAGCAGCTTCTTGACTAGCGGGATCTACAATGAGCAGTTCTTC	CASSFLTSGIYNEQFF
TRBV10-3	TRBD2	.	TRBJ2-7	TGTGCCATCAGTGAGTGGTGGGGGACTAGCGGGTTCGAGGAGTACGAGCAGTACTTC	CAISEWWGTSGFEEYEQYF
TRBV27	.	.	TRBJ2-7	TGTGCCAGCAGTTCGACAGGTTTCGAGCAGTACTTC	CASSSTGFEQYF
TRBV6-1	.	few	TRBJ1-3	TGTGCCAGCAGGCTCCCGGGTGTGAACACCATATATTTT	CASRLPGVNTIYF
TRBV7-3	TRBD1	.	TRBJ2-7	TGTGCCAGCAGCTCGGGACAGGGAATATACGAGCAGTACTTC	CASSSGQGIYEQYF
TRBV4-2	.	.	TRBJ2-1	TGTGCCAGCAGTCCAAGGGAGGATGAGCAGTTCTTC	CASSPREDEQFF
TRBV25-1	.	few	TRBJ2-7	TGTGCCAGCAGTGAACGGAAGCTAGCGAACTACGAGCAGTACTTC	CASSERKLANYEQYF
TRBV7-2	.	.	TRBJ2-2	TGTGCCAGCAGCTCCTCTCCCACCGGGGAGCTGTTTTTT	CASSSSPTGELFF
TRBV19	.	.	TRBJ1-5	TGTGCCAGTGTAGGGCAGGGGTCGAATCAGCCCCAGCATTTT	CASVGQGSNQPQHF
TRBV27	.	.	TRBJ2-2	TGTGCCAGCAGTTTAACCGGGACTCAGAACACCGGGGAGCTGTTTTTT	CASSLTGTQNTGELFF
TRBV6-5	.	.	TRBJ2-7	TGTGCCAGCAGTTTCTCGGTCGGCTCCTACGAGCAGTACTTC	CASSFSVGSYEQYF
TRBV6-5	.	.	TRBJ1-1	TGTGCCAGCAGACAGAGCCCTACGAACACTGAAGCTTTCTTT	CASRQSPTNTEAFF
TRBV5-1	TRBD2	.	TRBJ2-3	TGCGCCAGCAGCCCGGGACTAGCGGCAACAGATACGCAGTATTTT	CASSPGLAATDTQYF
TRBV5-5	TRBD1	once	TRBJ2-3	TGTGCCAGCAGCAAAGTACAGGGGATGGGCACAGATACGCAGTATTTT	CASSKVQGMGTDTQYF
TRBV5-6	.	once	TRBJ1-1	TGTGCCAGCAGCTTGAGATCAGGCCAGGGGTTCGCTGAAGCTTTCTTT	CASSLRSGQGFAEAFF
TRBV5-5	TRBD1	.	TRBJ2-7	TGTGCCAGCAGCTTGGGGGCCGGGACAGGGACCTACGAGCAGTACTTC	CASSLGAGTGTYEQYF
TRBV6-1	.	many	TRBJ2-7	TGTGCCAGCAGCCGCGACAGCCCCTACGAGCAGTACTTC	CASSRDSPYEQYF
TRBV6-5	TRBD1	.	TRBJ2-7	TGTGCCAGCGGCTGGACAGGGTCCTTCGAGCAGTACTTC	CASGWTGSFEQYF
TRBV5-1	.	.	TRBJ2-5	TGCGCCAGCAGCTTGGAGGGGTACCAAGAGACCCAGTACTTC	CASSLEGYQETQYF
TRBV15	.	.	TRBJ1-5	TGTGCCACCAGCAGAGATTTGAGCGCCAATCAGCCCCAGCATTTT	CATSRDLSANQPQHF
TRBV6-5	.	.	TRBJ2-1	TGTGCCAGCAGTCGCCCTAGTCACAATGAGCAGTTCTTC	CASSRPSHNEQFF
TRBV30	.	.	TRBJ1-3	TGTGCCTGGAGCAGGGAAGCTGGAAACACCATATATTTT	CAWSREAGNTIYF
TRBV5-6	.	.	TRBJ1-2	TGTGCCAGCGCCCCACCGGCGGGATATGGCTACACCTTC	CASAPPAGYGYTF
TRBV19	TRBD2	.	TRBJ2-1	TGTGCCAGTAGTATTTTGGGACTAGCGGGAGTCAATGAGCAGTTCTTC	CASSILGLAGVNEQFF
TRBV5-4	TRBD1	.	TRBJ2-7	TGTGCCAGCAGCTTGGGGACAGGGCTAACCTACGAGCAGTACTTC	CASSLGTGLTYEQYF
TRBV27	TRBD2	.	TRBJ2-7	TGTGCCAGCAAAAGCCTAGCGGGAGTCTACGAGCAGTACTTC	CASKSLAGVYEQYF
TRBV12-2	.	.	TRBJ2-7	TGTGCAAGTCGCTTAGCGCCCAGACAGGGCCACACCTACGAGCAGTACTTC	CASRLAPRQGHTYEQYF
TRBV14	TRBD2	.	TRBJ2-7	TGTGCCAGCAGCCAAGGAGGTAGCGGGATCTACGAGCAGTACTTC	CASSQGGSGIYEQYF
TRBV2	.	.	TRBJ1-1	TGTGCCAGCCGGGAGTCACCGAACACTGAAGCTTTCTTT	CASRESPNTEAFF
TRBV7-9	.	.	TRBJ2-7	TGTGCCAGCAGCTACCGGAGGGGGCAAGGGTCCTACGAGCAGTACTTC	CASSYRRGQGSYEQYF
TRBV19	.	.	TRBJ2-2	TGTGCCAGTAGTATGGGTATTGGGGCTTACTCCGGGGAGCTGTTTTTT	CASSMGIGAYSGELFF
TRBV7-2	.	.	TRBJ1-3	TGTGCCAGCAGCTTCCTGACGGGATCCTCTGGAAACACCATATATTTT	CASSFLTGSSGNTIYF
TRBV6-5	.	.	TRBJ2-1	TGTGCCAGCAGTTACTCGAATCGGGGGTACTACAATGAGCAGTTCTTC	CASSYSNRGYYNEQFF